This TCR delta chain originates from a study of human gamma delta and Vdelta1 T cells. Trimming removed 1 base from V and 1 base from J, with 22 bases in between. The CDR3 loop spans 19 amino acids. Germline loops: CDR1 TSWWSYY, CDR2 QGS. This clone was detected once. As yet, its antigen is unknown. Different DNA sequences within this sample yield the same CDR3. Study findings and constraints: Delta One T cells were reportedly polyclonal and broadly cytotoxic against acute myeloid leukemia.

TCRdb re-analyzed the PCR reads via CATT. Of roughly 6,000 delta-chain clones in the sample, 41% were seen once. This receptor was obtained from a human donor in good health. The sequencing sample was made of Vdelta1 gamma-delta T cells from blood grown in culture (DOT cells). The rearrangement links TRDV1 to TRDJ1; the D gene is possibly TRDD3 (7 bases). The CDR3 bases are TGTGCTCTTGGGGAACCATCCTACTACTGGGGAGGGACCACCGATAAACTCATCTTT. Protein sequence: CALGEPSYYWGGTTDKLIF.